Listed below are T cell receptor beta chains from one sample, sequenced in a study of shared clonotypes between healthy human individuals. Only in-frame clones appear in the TCRdb table, and some are missing; sequencing was by immunoSEQ multiplex PCR. The top ten hold 13% of the sample, which has more than 450,000 clones, 79% seen once. Sequencing was done on a sample of PBMCs. Every receptor here comes from a middle-aged woman in good health. Some clones in this sample may be carry-over from other donors' samples. CDR3s include the opening cysteine and the closing phenylalanine or tryptophan. A D gene is named only where the DNA matches it firmly. Expanded clones get a size class; other rows say once, few or many, or leave the size out.

clone size,J gene,V gene,D gene,CDR3 DNA,CDR3 protein
once,TRBJ2-7,TRBV5-4,TRBD1,TGTGCCAGCAGCTCGGGACAGGGGGCTCTGAAGCAGTACTTC,CASSSGQGALKQYF
.,TRBJ1-1,TRBV5-1,.,TGCGCCAGCAGCTCGGGAGGCAGGGAAGACACTGAAGCTTTCTTT,CASSSGGREDTEAFF
.,TRBJ1-4,TRBV13,TRBD1,TGTGCCAGCAGCTTAGGTAGGGGGCAAAAACTGTTTTTT,CASSLGRGQKLFF
.,TRBJ2-3,TRBV6-1,.,TGTGCCAGCAGTGTTAGCCTCTCTACAGATACGCAGTATTTT,CASSVSLSTDTQYF
.,TRBJ2-1,TRBV29-1,TRBD2,TGCAGCGTCGGGCAAGGGGGACTAGCGGCCTACAATGAGCAGTTCTTC,CSVGQGGLAAYNEQFF
.,TRBJ1-1,TRBV6-6,.,TGTGCCAGCAGTTCCGGTTGGGGCAGGGGGAACACTGAAGCTTTCTTT,CASSSGWGRGNTEAFF
many,TRBJ2-2,TRBV7-6,TRBD2,TGTGCCAGCAGCCTTCTACTAGCGGGTCCGAACACCGGGGAGCTGTTTTTT,CASSLLLAGPNTGELFF
.,TRBJ1-4,TRBV28,TRBD1,TGTGCCAGCAACTCCCCCAACCGGGACAGACCTAATGAAAAACTGTTTTTT,CASNSPNRDRPNEKLFF
.,TRBJ1-1,TRBV29-1,.,TGCAGCGTTGAAGAGGGGCTTAGGGTGAACACTGAAGCTTTCTTT,CSVEEGLRVNTEAFF
.,TRBJ2-4,TRBV5-1,TRBD1,TGCGCCAGCAGCACTCGACAGGGGGCCGGCATTCAGTACTTC,CASSTRQGAGIQYF
.,TRBJ2-1,TRBV6-6,.,TGTGCCAGCAAATTGGAGGGGGGGACCTACAATGAGCAGTTCTTC,CASKLEGGTYNEQFF